The 2 T cell receptor beta chains given below trace back to one sample, sequenced in a study of cytomegalovirus exposure and HLA in healthy donors. A multiplex PCR was run with 60 Vbeta primers and 13 Jbeta primers. The assay was immunoSEQ multiplex PCR, and TCRdb's table has in-frame clones only and misses some. The repertoire includes fewer than 70,000 clones, 74% of them detected once, and more than 9.5% sits in the top ten. The specimen was PBMCs. The receptors stem from a woman aged 55 to 70 in good health and CMV-seropositive.

This clone was recorded a few times. The chain links TRBV12-1 to TRBJ2-1; the table's D call of TRBD2 was not tested on the DNA. TRBV12-1 is an annotated pseudogene. The length of the CDR3 is 15 residues. This CDR3 is CASSPPGRGDNEQFF. CDR3 nucleotides: TGTGCCAGCTCTCCCCCGGGGCGGGGGGACAATGAGCAGTTCTTC.

This chain connects TRBV27 to TRBJ2-1, with 10 bases matching TRBD2. The CDR3 is 15 residues long. Looked up from germline, CDR1 is MNHEY and CDR2 is SMNVEV (reference sequence). V trimming: 0 bases; J trimming: 5 bases; junction bases outside the gene matches: 1. This chain's CDR3 is CASSLSGLANNEQFF. CDR3 in DNA: TGTGCCAGCAGTTTATCGGGACTAGCGAACAATGAGCAGTTCTTC.